Shown below are 30 T cell receptor beta chains from a single sample sequenced in a study of cytotoxic CD8 clonotypes in ibrutinib-treated CLL (dated by TCRdb to the early 2020s). Library generation was performed with the immunoSEQ multiplex PCR assay. In TCRdb, the immuneACCESS table is reduced to in-frame sequences with V and J assigned. These tables do not hold every clone; where another copy was compared, an unresolved V gene accounts for under half, and the others remain unexplained. Present in this sample are 300,000 or so clones, under 70% of which were seen just once. About 5.9% of the sample is held by the ten biggest clonotypes. The material sequenced was PBMCs, taken after 36 months of ibrutinib treatment. The receptors derive from a human donor with chronic lymphocytic leukemia.

V gene TRBV28 combines with J gene TRBJ2-3; 9 bases fit TRBD2. This CDR3 is built from 15 residues. Germline trimming cut 2 bases from V and 9 bases from J; bases unmatched to any gene: 9. The germline V gene has CDR1 MDHEN and CDR2 SYDVKM. This CDR3 reads CASSLPGLARGTQYF. CDR3 nucleotide sequence: TGTGCCAGCAGTTTACCCGGACTAGCGAGGGGCACGCAGTATTTT.

The chain has TRBV11-1 and TRBJ2-3; 9 bases fit TRBD1. With V trimmed by 1 base and J by 3 bases, 2 bases remained unmatched. The CDR3 is made up of 15 amino acids. Germline assignment: CDR1 SGHAT and CDR2 FQDESV (reference sequence). The CDR3 DNA reads as TGTGCCAGCAGCTTAGTCGGGACAGGGACAGATACGCAGTATTTT. Residues: CASSLVGTGTDTQYF.

This sequence joins TRBV27 and TRBJ2-7; 7 bases map to TRBD1. This CDR3 is built from 15 residues. Germline-derived CDR1 and CDR2 are MNHEY and SMNVEV (reference sequence). J gave up 2 bases and V 2 bases, and 6 bases lay outside the gene matches. In nucleotides, the CDR3 is TGTGCCAGCAGTTTAGCGAGGGGGCCTACCTACGAGCAGTACTTC. Its translation is CASSLARGPTYEQYF.

The chain links TRBV29-1 to TRBJ1-1; D is unresolved. The germline V gene has CDR1 SQVTM and CDR2 ANQGSEA. The CDR3 spans 8 residues. Trimming pared 3 bases from V and 10 bases from J, leaving 3 bases between. The CDR3 sequence is CSVDLAFF. The CDR3 DNA follows: TGCAGCGTTGATCTAGCTTTCTTT.

The CDR3, as DNA: TGTGCCAGCAGTTTTCTAGCGGGAGGTCGAGAGACCCAGTACTTC. This codes for CASSFLAGGRETQYF. The chain joins TRBV6-5 to TRBJ2-5, with TRBD2 matching over 11 bases. The CDR3 has 15 amino acids. The junction had 5 bases not matched to a gene; V was cut back by 4 bases and J by 4 bases. Germline V CDR1 and CDR2: MNHEY, SVGAGI.

There are a few counts of this clone. This rearrangement joins TRBV19 to TRBJ2-7; D gene unclear. There are 11 residues in the CDR3. With 7 bases removed from V and 3 bases from J, the gap between germline ends came to 7 bases. Germline CDR1 is LNHDA and CDR2 is SQIVND (reference sequence). CDR3 sequence: CASKAGYEQYF. The CDR3 nucleotides are TGTGCCAGTAAGGCAGGCTACGAGCAGTACTTC.

This clone was seen a few times. The chain joins TRBV6-1 to TRBJ2-5; D possibly corresponds to TRBD1 (5 bases). Between the trimmed V and J ends, which lost 8 bases and 2 bases, there was a span of 12 bases. In germline, CDR1 is MNHNS, CDR2 SASEGT. This CDR3 region has 13 residues. The CDR3 coding sequence is TGTGCCAGCGACATGGGGCAGCAAGAGACCCAGTACTTC. Translating it yields CASDMGQQETQYF.

The chain carries TRBV5-1 and TRBJ2-7; possibly TRBD2 for D (6 bases). This CDR3 has 15 residues. The germline V and J ends were trimmed by 0 bases and 3 bases, with 13 bases remaining between them. CDR1 SGHRS and CDR2 YFSETQ come from the germline V gene. CDR3 sequence reads: CASSLGGGGGYEQYF. The CDR3 nucleotides read TGCGCCAGCAGCTTGGGGGGAGGAGGTGGCTACGAGCAGTACTTC.

This clone was recorded a few times. The chain joins TRBV25-1 to TRBJ1-3; D is uncertain. V lost 2 bases and J 4 bases, leaving 12 bases between the germline ends. Germline CDR1 reads MGHDK; CDR2 reads SYGVNS. CDR3 size: 15 residues. CDR3 nucleotide sequence: TGTGCCAGCAGTGAAGTACAATTGTCCGGAAACACCATATATTTT. It is translated as CASSEVQLSGNTIYF.

As concerns this clone: The same CDR3 is also encoded by other DNA sequences in this sample. CDR3 bases: TGTGCCAGTAGTATTGGCTATGGCTACACCTTC. Translated, it gives CASSIGYGYTF. This chain uses TRBV19 with TRBJ1-2; no firm D call. V shed 3 bases and J shed 4 bases, with 3 bases lying between them. Germline CDR1 LNHDA, CDR2 SQIVND (reference sequence). This CDR3 has 11 residues.

The chain couples TRBV15 to TRBJ2-7, with D possibly matching TRBD1 (6 bases). The CDR3 length is 16 residues. With 2 bases removed from V and 4 bases from J, the gap between germline ends came to 18 bases. The germline V gene encodes CDR1 LNHNV and CDR2 YYDKDF (reference sequence). Written as DNA, the CDR3 is TGTGCCACCAGCAGAAGGCCCGGGACAAACTCATACGAGCAGTACTTC. Encoded protein: CATSRRPGTNSYEQYF.

The chain employs TRBV6-5 and TRBJ2-2, with TRBD1 matching over 9 bases. The germline V gene has CDR1 MNHEY and CDR2 SVGAGI. This CDR3 region has 15 residues. J lost 3 bases, V lost 1 base, and 0 bases had no gene match. CDR3 amino acids: CASSYWTGDTGELFF. The CDR3 bases are TGTGCCAGCAGTTACTGGACAGGGGACACCGGGGAGCTGTTTTTT.

This chain connects TRBV11-2 to TRBJ1-6; TRBD1 might be the D (6 bases). The V end was cut by 1 base, the J end by 7 bases, with 20 bases between. Germline CDR1 and CDR2: SGHAT and FQNNGV. This CDR3 is 18 amino acids long. The CDR3 here is CASSLVVQGPLLNSPLHF. As DNA, the CDR3 is TGTGCCAGCAGCTTAGTTGTGCAGGGGCCTCTTTTGAATTCACCCCTCCACTTT.

V and J are TRBV27 and TRBJ1-6; no clear D gene. From germline, CDR1 is MNHEY and CDR2 SMNVEV (reference sequence). The CDR3 covers 12 residues. The V end was cut by 8 bases, the J end by 5 bases, with 7 bases between. The CDR3 bases are TGTGCCAGCGGAGCACATAATTCACCCCTCCACTTT. This translates into CASGAHNSPLHF.

The chain has TRBV19 and TRBJ1-6, with a weak D call TRBD1 (6 bases). The CDR3 length is 15 residues. Germline V lookup: CDR1 LNHDA, CDR2 SQIVND (reference sequence). V was trimmed by 2 bases and J by 7 bases, leaving 12 bases between them. CDR3 DNA sequence: TGTGCCAGTAGTATAAGGGGGACCCTAAATTCACCCCTCCACTTT. Translated: CASSIRGTLNSPLHF.

The rearrangement links TRBV4-3 to TRBJ2-4; D is unresolved. V lost 0 bases and J lost 0, with 24 bases in between. Per germline, CDR1 LGHNA and CDR2 YSLEER. The CDR3 sequence is 21 residues long. The DNA of the CDR3 is TGCGCCAGCAGCCAAGATCATTCCGCGACTCTCCCACCTCTAGCCAAAAACATTCAGTACTTC. Translation: CASSQDHSATLPPLAKNIQYF.

The chain is built from TRBV25-1 and TRBJ2-5; tentative D call: TRBD1 (5 bases). The CDR3 consists of 14 residues. Germline V lookup: CDR1 MGHDK, CDR2 SYGVNS. Deletions cut 5 bases from V and 5 bases from J, with 15 bases between. CDR3 protein: CASSHPGQGETQYF. Here the CDR3 DNA reads TGTGCCAGCAGTCATCCTGGGCAGGGTGAGACCCAGTACTTC.

The V gene is TRBV5-6, the J gene TRBJ2-3; TRBD2 might be the D (5 bases). The CDR3 sequence is 17 residues long. V lost 0 bases, J lost 1 base, and 15 bases lay in between. Germline V CDR1 and CDR2: SGHDT, YYEEEE. The CDR3, as DNA: TGTGCCAGCAGCTTGGCCATGGACTTTCGAGGCACAGATACGCAGTATTTT. It is translated as CASSLAMDFRGTDTQYF.

This chain connects TRBV13 to TRBJ2-7, with D perhaps matching TRBD1 (6 bases). The CDR3 loop spans 12 amino acids. Between the trimmed V and J ends, which lost 10 bases and 3 bases, there was a span of 13 bases. Per germline, CDR1 PRHDT and CDR2 FYEKMQ (reference sequence). The CDR3 here is CATSPDSYEQYF. CDR3 nucleotide sequence: TGTGCCACCTCCCCGGACAGCTACGAGCAGTACTTC.

Only a few counts were recorded for this clone. This chain links TRBV9 with TRBJ2-3; unclear D gene. Per the germline V gene, CDR1 is SGDLS and CDR2 is YYNGEE. CDR3 size: 11 residues. The V gene lost 4 bases and the J gene lost 2 bases, with 2 bases spanning the gap. The CDR3 spells CASSYTDTQYF. In DNA form, the CDR3 reads TGTGCCAGCAGCTACACAGATACGCAGTATTTT.

The V and J genes are TRBV11-2 and TRBJ2-3; TRBD1 matches 7 bases. This CDR3 is 14 amino acids long. Germline CDR1 is SGHAT and CDR2 is FQNNGV. Trimming at V came to 5 bases and at J to 2 bases, leaving 4 bases not matched to a gene. In nucleotides, the CDR3 is TGTGCCAGCAGCCGTGACAGGGTCACAGATACGCAGTATTTT. This translates into CASSRDRVTDTQYF. The full variable domain, completed using reference TRBV11-2 and TRBJ2-3, is EAGVAQSPRYKIIEKRQSVAFWCNPISGHATLYWYQQILGQGPKLLIQFQNNGVVDDSQLPKDRFSAERLKGVDSTLKIQPAKLEDSAVYLCASSRDRVTDTQYFGPGTRLTVL.

With regard to this clone: Other DNA sequences in the sample encode the same CDR3. V usage is TRBV19 and J usage is TRBJ2-7; 11 nucleotides match TRBD1. Losses at the gene ends were 4 bases for V and 6 bases for J; bases not matched to a gene: 2. There are 13 residues in the CDR3. CDR1 is LNHDA and CDR2 is SQIVND in the germline V gene (reference sequence). DNA of the CDR3: TGTGCCAGTAGTAGGACAGGGGGCCTCGAGCAGTACTTC. As protein: CASSRTGGLEQYF.

The V call is TRBV15, the J call TRBJ2-7; 12 bases align to TRBD1. Germline CDR1 is LNHNV and CDR2 is YYDKDF (reference sequence). The CDR3 loop spans 21 amino acids. V lost 0 bases to trimming and J lost 4 bases; unmatched junction nucleotides: 19. The CDR3 protein is CATSREGQGAKGSLKGYEQYF. CDR3 in DNA: TGTGCCACCAGCAGAGAGGGACAGGGGGCAAAAGGGAGCCTGAAAGGGTACGAGCAGTACTTC.

The chain joins TRBV11-2 to TRBJ1-2; no firm D call. Deletions cut 3 bases from V and 1 base from J, with 9 bases between. The CDR3 covers 14 residues. Germline CDR1 is SGHAT and CDR2 is FQNNGV. Here the CDR3 DNA reads TGTGCCAGCAGCTTCAATGGGGATAACTATGGCTACACCTTC. Protein sequence: CASSFNGDNYGYTF.

V usage is TRBV7-8 and J usage is TRBJ2-1, with 7 bases aligning to TRBD2. V lost 0 bases, J lost 1 base, and 9 bases stayed unmatched. The CDR3 extends over 18 amino acids. Germline assignment: CDR1 SGHVS and CDR2 FQNEAQ. CDR3 sequence: CASSLASPLAPSYNEQFF. DNA of the CDR3: TGTGCCAGCAGCTTAGCATCTCCACTAGCGCCTTCCTACAATGAGCAGTTCTTC.

The chain is built from TRBV29-1 and TRBJ1-2, with a weak D call TRBD1 (5 bases). The CDR3 is 14 residues long. Germline loops: CDR1 SQVTM, CDR2 ANQGSEA. V was cut by 4 bases and J by 7 bases, with 19 bases left in between. The CDR3 nucleotides read TGCAGCGTTGTCCCCCAAACAGGACGGAGTGGCTACACCTTC. Translation: CSVVPQTGRSGYTF.

V gene TRBV27 combines with J gene TRBJ2-7; weak D call: TRBD1 (5 bases). The germline V and J ends were trimmed by 6 bases and 1 base, with 10 bases remaining between them. The CDR3 loop spans 13 amino acids. Germline V gene data show CDR1 as MNHEY and CDR2 as SMNVEV (reference sequence). DNA for the CDR3: TGTGCCAGCAGCCGGGCAGGGTCCTACGAGCAGTACTTC. It encodes CASSRAGSYEQYF.

The rearrangement links TRBV28 to TRBJ2-5, with TRBD2 matching 7 bases. The CDR3 consists of 13 residues. V was pared by 2 bases and J by 5 bases, with 2 bases of the junction left unmatched. Germline V gene sequence: CDR1 MDHEN, CDR2 SYDVKM. CDR3 DNA: TGTGCCAGCAGTTTAATGGGGGGGGAGACCCAGTACTTC. This translates into CASSLMGGETQYF.

This clone has only a few counts. CDR3 in amino acids: CAISEPGLSSYNEQFF. Here the CDR3 DNA reads TGTGCCATCAGTGAGCCAGGACTATCCAGTTACAATGAGCAGTTCTTC. The chain couples TRBV10-3 to TRBJ2-1; TRBD2 might be the D (6 bases). The CDR3 is made up of 16 amino acids. The V end lost 2 bases, the J end lost 4 bases, and 15 bases lay between the germline ends. Germline loops: CDR1 ENHRY, CDR2 SYGVKD.

The chain couples TRBV28 to TRBJ1-5; no reliable D call. This CDR3 region has 15 residues. CDR1 MDHEN and CDR2 SYDVKM come from the germline V gene. V lost 6 bases and J 3 bases, leaving 15 bases between the germline ends. This CDR3 reads CASSPTGRHNQPQHF. CDR3 coding DNA: TGTGCCAGCAGCCCCACCGGGCGACACAATCAGCCCCAGCATTTT.